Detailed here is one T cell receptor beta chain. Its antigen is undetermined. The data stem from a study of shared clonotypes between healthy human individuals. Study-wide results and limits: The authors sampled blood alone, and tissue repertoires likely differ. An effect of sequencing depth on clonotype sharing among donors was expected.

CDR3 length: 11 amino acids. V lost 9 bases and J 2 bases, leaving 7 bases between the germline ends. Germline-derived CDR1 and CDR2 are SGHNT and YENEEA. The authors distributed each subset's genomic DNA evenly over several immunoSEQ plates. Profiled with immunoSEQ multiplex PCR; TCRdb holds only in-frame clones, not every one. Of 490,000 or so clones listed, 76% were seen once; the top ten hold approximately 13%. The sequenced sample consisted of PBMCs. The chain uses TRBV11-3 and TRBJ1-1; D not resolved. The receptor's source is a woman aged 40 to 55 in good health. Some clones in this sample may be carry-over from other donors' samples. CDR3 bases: TGTGCCAGGTCACTAAACACTGAAGCTTTCTTT. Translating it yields CARSLNTEAFF.